The present T cell receptor beta chain was sequenced within a study of blood T cells in healthy people across ages. Study results and limitations: A conclusive naive versus antigen-experienced comparison was prevented by the unsorted PBMCs.

CDR1 and CDR2 from the germline V gene are LGHNA and YSLEER. V gave up 3 bases and J gave up 3 bases, with 12 bases separating them. The CDR3 has 15 residues. PCR was performed a second time for about 7 to 11 cycles using a sample-barcoded 5' primer and a J-beta primer mix. TCRdb re-derived calls from the 5' RACE reads in MiXCR, one entry per CDR3 protein. The sample records 800,000 or so distinct CDR3 sequences, approximately 67% being singletons. A word on this clonotype: Its antigen is still unknown.

The receptor's source is a man aged 30-40 years in good health. Sample: blood. This chain connects TRBV4-3 to TRBJ2-1; perhaps TRBD1 as D (6 bases). The CDR3 sequence: CASSQNPGHYNEQFF. The CDR3 region has the DNA TGCGCCAGCAGCCAGAACCCGGGACACTACAATGAGCAGTTCTTC.